The 10 T cell receptor beta chains below all came from one sample that was sequenced in a study of radiation and T cells in renal cell carcinoma. Stated time point: blood 4 weeks post-SBRT, at nephrectomy. Stated treatment: 15 Gy SBRT to primary tumor, nephrectomy 4 weeks later. The assay was immunoSEQ multiplex PCR, and TCRdb's table has in-frame clones only and misses some. This sample has approximately 150,000 clones, with about 88% found just once. The material was blood, obtained from a patient whose treatment included radiotherapy and nephrectomy. The receptors here all came from a woman aged 50 to 60 with renal cell carcinoma.

V usage is TRBV7-9 and J usage is TRBJ1-2; no clear D. There are 13 residues in the CDR3. V lost 3 bases, J lost 0 bases, and 5 bases lay in between. Germline-derived CDR1 and CDR2 are SEHNR and FQNEAQ (reference sequence). Written as DNA, the CDR3 is TGTGCCAGCAGCTTGACATCTAACTATGGCTACACCTTC. Translated, it gives CASSLTSNYGYTF. Using reference TRBV7-9 and TRBJ1-2 for the parts outside the CDR3, the full variable domain is DTGVSQNPRHKITKRGQNVTFRCDPISEHNRLYWYRQTLGQGPEFLTYFQNEAQLEKSRLLSDRFSAERPKGSFSTLEIQRTEQGDSAMYLCASSLTSNYGYTFGSGTRLTVV.

The V call is TRBV9, the J call TRBJ2-6, with a tentative D call TRBD1 (6 bases). V lost 0 bases and J 4 bases, leaving 14 bases between the germline ends. This CDR3 has 17 residues. Per the germline V gene, CDR1 is SGDLS and CDR2 is YYNGEE. CDR3 DNA sequence: TGTGCCAGCAGCGTAGCCAGGGGTTCTACGGGGGCCAACGTCCTGACTTTC. Amino acid sequence: CASSVARGSTGANVLTF. Based on the CDR3 plus reference TRBV9 and TRBJ2-6, the full variable domain is DSGVTQTPKHLITATGQRVTLRCSPRSGDLSVYWYQQSLDQGLQFLIQYYNGEERAKGNILERFSAQQFPDLHSELNLSSLELGDSALYFCASSVARGSTGANVLTFGAGSRLTVL.

This clone was picked up one time. V and J are TRBV7-2 and TRBJ1-5, with D unclear. Germline assignment: CDR1 SGHTA and CDR2 FQGNSA. The length of the CDR3 is 15 residues. V was shortened by 5 bases and J by 10 bases, with 21 bases between the two germline ends. The CDR3 region is CASSPNDRAVEPQHF. Here the CDR3 DNA reads TGTGCCAGCAGCCCGAACGACCGGGCGGTGGAACCCCAGCATTTT.

This clone was seen only a few times. The chain is built from TRBV9 and TRBJ2-1; 9 nucleotides align to TRBD2. CDR3 length equals 15 residues. In germline, CDR1 is SGDLS, CDR2 YYNGEE. J lost 7 bases, V lost 4 bases, and 9 bases had no gene match. The CDR3 loop is CASSPLASGENEQFF. For the CDR3, the DNA is TGTGCCAGCAGCCCACTTGCTAGCGGGGAAAATGAGCAGTTCTTC.

This clone appeared a single time. J is TRBJ2-1 and V is TRBV7-2; 7 nucleotides agree with TRBD2. Germline V gene lookup returns CDR1 SGHTA and CDR2 FQGNSA. V gave up 3 bases and J gave up 9 bases; unmatched junction bases: 8. This CDR3 spans 14 amino acids. The chain's CDR3 is CASSLLAERGEQFF. In DNA form, the CDR3 reads TGTGCCAGCAGCTTGCTAGCGGAGAGGGGTGAGCAGTTCTTC. The full variable domain, with the rest looked up from reference TRBV7-2 and TRBJ2-1, is GAGVSQSPSNKVTEKGKDVELRCDPISGHTALYWYRQSLGQGLEFLIYFQGNSAPDKSGLPSDRFSAERTGGSVSTLTIQRTQQEDSAVYLCASSLLAERGEQFFGPGTRLTVL.

The chain employs TRBV28 and TRBJ1-2, with 8 bases lining up with TRBD1. The CDR3 is made up of 13 amino acids. Germline-derived CDR1 and CDR2 are MDHEN and SYDVKM. With 3 bases clipped from V and 5 bases from J, the junction kept 2 bases outside the gene matches. CDR3 residues: CASSLTGVYGYTF. The CDR3 DNA is TGTGCCAGCAGTTTGACAGGGGTGTATGGCTACACCTTC.

This clone has only one observation. At the DNA level, this CDR3 is encoded by other sequences in the same sample as well. The chain links TRBV19 to TRBJ1-4; D ambiguous. Germline-derived CDR1 and CDR2 are LNHDA and SQIVND (reference sequence). Trimming removed 3 bases from V and 0 bases from J, with 5 bases in between. This CDR3 comprises 14 residues. CDR3 region: CASSITATNEKLFF. The CDR3 bases are TGTGCCAGTAGTATTACTGCAACTAATGAAAAACTGTTTTTT.

The gene calls are TRBV10-3 and TRBJ2-3; no clear D. V gave up 2 bases and J gave up 3 bases, with 6 bases separating them. Germline V gene sequence: CDR1 ENHRY, CDR2 SYGVKD. The CDR3 is 13 amino acids. The CDR3 sequence is CAISEQVTDTQYF. The CDR3 nucleotides are TGTGCCATCAGTGAGCAGGTTACAGATACGCAGTATTTT.

The chain employs TRBV4-1 and TRBJ1-4; D gene uncertain. V shed 0 bases and J shed 2 bases, with 1 base lying between them. The CDR3 runs to 13 residues. The germline gives CDR1 MGHRA, CDR2 YSYEKL. The CDR3 reads CASSQETNEKLFF. DNA of the CDR3: TGCGCCAGCAGCCAAGAGACTAATGAAAAACTGTTTTTT.

This chain joins TRBV25-1 and TRBJ2-5, with D perhaps matching TRBD2 (6 bases). V lost 5 bases and J lost 2, with 15 bases in between. CDR1 is MGHDK, CDR2 SYGVNS, per germline. CDR3 length: 15 residues. CDR3 region: CASSNPGTAQETQYF. The CDR3 DNA sequence: TGTGCCAGCAGTAACCCCGGGACTGCACAAGAGACCCAGTACTTC. Complete variable domain (other parts from reference TRBV25-1 and TRBJ2-5): EADIYQTPRYLVIGTGKKITLECSQTMGHDKMYWYQQDPGMELHLIHYSYGVNSTEKGDLSSESTVSRIRTEHFPLTLESARPSHTSQYLCASSNPGTAQETQYFGPGTRLLVL.